This T cell receptor beta chain was sequenced during a study of blood T cell repertoires in COVID-19. Overall study context: The origin of the acute and convalescent COVID-19 samples was the United States, Italy and Spain.

The assay was immunoSEQ multiplex PCR, and TCRdb's table has in-frame clones only and misses some. The sample has about 130,000 clones, over 80% seen once. This clonotype originated in a man between 35 and 55 years old with active or convalescent COVID-19. The sequencing sample was made of peripheral blood.

CDR3 sequence reads: CASSVGRSSYEQYF. The CDR3 DNA reads as TGTGCCAGCAGCGTGGGGCGGAGCTCCTACGAGCAGTACTTC. The chain has TRBV2 and TRBJ2-7; perhaps TRBD1 as D (5 bases). CDR1 is SNHLY, CDR2 FYNNEI, per germline. The CDR3 totals 14 residues. The V and J ends lost 6 bases and 0 bases respectively, with 12 bases between them. The whole variable domain, remainder taken from reference TRBV2 and TRBJ2-7, is EPEVTQTPSHQVTQMGQEVILRCVPISNHLYFYWYRQILGQKVEFLVSFYNNEISEKSEIFDDQFSVERPDGSNFTLKIRSTKLEDSAMYFCASSVGRSSYEQYFGPGTRLTVT.